This T cell receptor beta chain emerged from a study of PD-1 blockade in classical Hodgkin lymphoma. On the study more broadly: Intravenous delivery of nivolumab at 3 mg/kg to patients occurred every 2 weeks.

Regarding this clone: The antigen remains unidentified.

Time point reported: cycle 4 day 1 (C4D1), after more than five weeks of nivolumab. Every one of the patients relapsed after autologous stem cell transplantation (brentuximab vedotin exposure was variable). The table came from immunoSEQ multiplex PCR; TCRdb's copy has only in-frame clones and leaves some out. The sample includes fewer than 50,000 clones, about 77% of them seen just once. The CDR3 has 14 residues. Germline V gene lookup returns CDR1 LNHDA and CDR2 SQIVND (reference sequence). With 3 bases clipped from V and 2 bases from J, the junction kept 3 bases outside the gene matches. Study-wide results and caveats: Healthy donors reportedly exceeded newly diagnosed patients in baseline TCR diversity. Complete responders' diversity at baseline resembled that of newly diagnosed patients. In CD4+ cells, TCR diversity went up significantly by C4D1, but in CD8+ cells it did not.

The rearrangement links TRBV19 to TRBJ2-7, with 8 positions matching TRBD1. The sequence was obtained from a human donor with classical Hodgkin lymphoma. The sample was peripheral blood mononuclear cells (PBMCs), taken before the fourth cycle of nivolumab. The CDR3 nucleotides are TGTGCCAGTAGTATTGGACAGGGAACCTACGAGCAGTACTTC. Translating it yields CASSIGQGTYEQYF.